A selection of T cell receptor beta chains follows, all from one sample in a study of control samples from healthy donors and cancer patients. Repertoires were generated with immunoSEQ multiplex PCR, while TCRdb's copy carries only in-frame clones and drops some. Of about 51,000 clones in the sample, about four fifths are singletons; the top ten hold about a tenth. The sequencing input was blood. The source of these receptors is a man aged 65 to 85 in good health. The CDR3 runs from the conserved cysteine through the conserved F or W. D genes are given only for firm matches. A clone size is listed for some rows: how often the clone was seen (once, few, many), or a class if it is expanded.

>.|.|TRBV6-5|TRBJ2-3
CASTRVGTDTQYF
TGTGCCAGCACCCGGGTAGGCACAGATACGCAGTATTTT
>.|.|TRBV7-8|TRBJ2-2
CASSLVMLGTGELFF
TGTGCCAGCAGCTTAGTCATGTTGGGTACCGGGGAGCTGTTTTTT
>.|TRBD1|TRBV25-1|TRBJ1-1
CASSKTGTVNTEAFF
TGTGCCAGCAGCAAGACCGGGACAGTGAACACTGAAGCTTTCTTT
>few|TRBD2|TRBV7-9|TRBJ2-4
CASSLGLAGAAKNIQYF
TGTGCCAGCAGCTTAGGACTAGCGGGGGCAGCCAAAAACATTCAGTACTTC
>.|TRBD1|TRBV28|TRBJ1-1
CASSPGQVSVEAFF
TGTGCCAGCAGTCCCGGACAGGTCTCGGTCGAAGCTTTCTTT
>medium-sized|TRBD2|TRBV7-8|TRBJ2-7
CASSQVSAVLAGSYEQYF
TGTGCCAGCAGTCAAGTAAGTGCAGTACTAGCGGGGAGCTACGAGCAGTACTTC
>.|TRBD2|TRBV6-2/TRBV6-3|TRBJ2-1
CASSYILAGVDEQFF
TGTGCCAGCAGTTACATTCTAGCGGGAGTGGATGAGCAGTTCTTC
>.|.|TRBV19|TRBJ1-2
CASSMRRGRGSYGYTF
TGTGCCAGTAGTATGCGTCGGGGGCGCGGGAGCTATGGCTACACCTTC
>.|TRBD1|TRBV24-1|TRBJ2-2
CATSVETGGTGELFF
TGTGCCACCAGTGTGGAGACAGGGGGTACCGGGGAGCTGTTTTTT
>once|.|TRBV2|TRBJ2-2
CASSSTNTGELFF
TGTGCCAGCAGTTCCACCAACACCGGGGAGCTGTTTTTT
>.|.|TRBV5-6|TRBJ1-3
CASSSGARGSGNTIYF
TGTGCCAGCAGCTCAGGTGCCCGAGGTTCTGGAAACACCATATATTTT
>.|.|TRBV7-8|TRBJ2-2
CASSLLGGDTGELFF
TGTGCCAGCAGCTTATTAGGGGGAGACACCGGGGAGCTGTTTTTT
>.|.|TRBV5-1|TRBJ2-1
CASSSEGPQQFF
TGCGCCAGCAGCTCGGAGGGGCCTCAGCAGTTCTTC
>.|.|TRBV2|TRBJ1-2
CASSSTEFFINYGYTF
TGTGCCAGCAGTTCGACAGAGTTCTTTATTAACTATGGCTACACCTTC
>few|.|TRBV5-8|TRBJ2-1
CASLAVGIAEYNEQFF
TGTGCCAGTCTTGCCGTAGGGATAGCGGAGTACAATGAGCAGTTCTTC
>.|.|TRBV11-2|TRBJ2-1
CASSLAVGYSEQFF
TGTGCCAGCAGCTTAGCTGTGGGGTACTCTGAGCAGTTCTTC
>.|.|TRBV28|TRBJ1-2
CASSYTGYGYTF
TGTGCCAGCAGTTATACAGGGTATGGCTACACCTTC
>.|TRBD1|TRBV24-1|TRBJ1-1
CATSDPGQGNTEAFF
TGTGCCACCAGTGATCCGGGACAGGGGAACACTGAAGCTTTCTTT
>.|.|TRBV3-1/TRBV3-2|TRBJ1-3
CASSQGFQASGNTIYF
TGTGCCAGCAGCCAAGGGTTCCAAGCCTCTGGAAACACCATATATTTT
>.|.|TRBV12-3/TRBV12-4|TRBJ2-2
CASSGVGFGELFF
TGTGCCAGCAGTGGGGTGGGGTTCGGGGAGCTGTTTTTT
>.|.|TRBV5-6|TRBJ2-7
CASSLGPRGEQYF
TGTGCCAGCAGCTTAGGACCGAGGGGGGAGCAGTACTTC
>.|TRBD1|TRBV7-9|TRBJ1-4
CASSLGTGTTNEKLFF
TGTGCCAGCAGCTTAGGGACAGGCACAACTAATGAAAAACTGTTTTTT
>.|.|TRBV6-5|TRBJ1-6
CASSYVRGSPLHF
TGTGCCAGCAGTTACGTTCGCGGTTCACCCCTCCACTTT
>once|.|TRBV5-8|TRBJ2-1
CASSLFMGNEQFF
TGTGCCAGCAGCCTCTTCATGGGGAATGAGCAGTTCTTC
>.|TRBD2|TRBV7-7|TRBJ2-3
CASSPGLAGVADTQYF
TGTGCCAGCAGCCCGGGACTAGCGGGTGTGGCAGATACGCAGTATTTT
>.|.|TRBV3-1/TRBV3-2|TRBJ1-5
CASSLTPSSNQPQHF
TGTGCCAGCAGCCTTACGCCGAGTAGCAATCAGCCCCAGCATTTT
>.|.|TRBV19|TRBJ1-2
CASSILSPQVPRQGYTF
TGTGCCAGTAGTATCCTATCCCCCCAGGTTCCCAGACAGGGCTACACCTTC
>.|.|TRBV3-1/TRBV3-2|TRBJ2-7
CASSQTTPGAGKYF
TGTGCCAGCAGCCAGACAACCCCCGGCGCAGGGAAGTACTTC
>.|TRBD1|TRBV30|TRBJ2-1
CAWSGWTGTLQQFF
TGTGCCTGGAGTGGATGGACAGGGACCCTTCAGCAGTTCTTC
>.|TRBD1|TRBV6-6|TRBJ1-1
CASSSGGYTEAFF
TGTGCCAGCAGTTCAGGGGGTTACACTGAAGCTTTCTTT
>.|TRBD1|TRBV5-1|TRBJ1-5
CASSPTGTGVGPQHF
TGCGCCAGCAGCCCAACCGGGACAGGGGTCGGGCCCCAGCATTTT
>.|.|TRBV19|TRBJ2-3
CASSIDPSTDTQYF
TGTGCCAGTAGTATAGACCCAAGCACAGATACGCAGTATTTT
>.|TRBD2|TRBV12-3/TRBV12-4|TRBJ2-1
CASSRKREGEFF
TGTGCCAGCAGCCGCAAGCGGGAGGGCGAGTTCTTC
>.|TRBD2|TRBV14|TRBJ2-7
CASSQAPGLAGEIYEQYF
TGTGCCAGCAGCCAAGCCCCGGGACTAGCGGGAGAGATCTATGAGCAGTACTTC
>.|TRBD1|TRBV30|TRBJ2-7
CAWSGGPQQGAYEQYF
TGTGCCTGGAGTGGGGGTCCTCAACAGGGGGCATACGAGCAGTACTTC
>.|.|TRBV6-4|TRBJ2-2
CASSDGYTGELFF
TGTGCCAGCAGTGACGGGTACACCGGGGAGCTGTTTTTT
>.|TRBD1|TRBV6-5|TRBJ1-4
CASILTQGNEKLFF
TGTGCCAGCATCCTTACACAGGGGAATGAAAAACTGTTTTTT
>.|.|TRBV5-1|TRBJ2-3
CASSLASRSTDTQYF
TGCGCCAGCAGCTTGGCCAGCAGGAGCACAGATACGCAGTATTTT
>.|.|TRBV5-5|TRBJ1-5
CASSLEGNQAQPQHF
TGTGCCAGCAGCTTGGAAGGGAATCAAGCTCAGCCCCAGCATTTT
>.|.|TRBV7-9|TRBJ2-1
CASSLPQTGTTQFF
TGTGCCAGCAGCTTACCCCAGACTGGCACGACGCAGTTCTTC
>.|.|TRBV19|TRBJ2-7
CASSPRPPEQYF
TGTGCCAGTAGCCCTCGACCCCCCGAGCAGTACTTC
>.|.|TRBV28|TRBJ2-5
CASKGSIRQETQYF
TGTGCCAGCAAAGGTTCGATACGACAAGAGACCCAGTACTTC
>.|.|TRBV28|TRBJ2-3
CASRPAGTLLDTQYF
TGTGCCAGCAGACCCGCAGGGACCCTCTTGGATACGCAGTATTTT
>.|TRBD1|TRBV11-2|TRBJ1-2
CAQQLYRGTGKSYGYTF
TGTGCCCAGCAGCTTTACAGGGGAACTGGGAAGAGCTATGGCTACACCTTC
>few|TRBD2|TRBV7-2|TRBJ2-1
CASSLVAGGNEQFF
TGTGCCAGCAGCTTAGTAGCGGGGGGCAATGAGCAGTTCTTC
>few|.|TRBV7-2|TRBJ2-7
CASSIGTYEQYF
TGTGCCAGCAGCATCGGTACCTACGAGCAGTACTTC
>once|.|TRBV10-1|TRBJ2-7
CASREKRDSGGEQYF
TGCGCCAGCAGGGAAAAGAGGGACAGTGGAGGGGAGCAGTACTTC
>.|.|TRBV4-2|TRBJ2-3
CASRQGAGFTDTQYF
TGTGCCAGCAGACAGGGCGCGGGATTCACAGATACGCAGTATTTT